Only a few counts were recorded for the clone carrying this TCR beta chain. TCRdb recomputed calls from the PCR reads with MiXCR, one row per CDR3 protein. The sample includes over 65,000 distinct CDR3 sequences, approximately 25% of them seen just once. These data belong to a study of molecular identifiers for immune sequencing clone quantification. This CDR3 region has 14 residues. V was trimmed by 1 base and J by 1 base, leaving 7 bases between them. Looked up from germline, CDR1 is LGHDT and CDR2 is YNNKEL (reference sequence). The gene calls are TRBV3-1 and TRBJ1-1; D is unclear. The sequenced material came from naive CD8+ T cells from blood, with Jurkat cell RNA spiked in. Subset denoted: FACS-sorted CD8+CD4-CCR7+CD45RA+ naive T cells. The receptor comes from a human donor in good health. Some libraries in this study had Jurkat cell RNA spiked in. CDR3 sequence reads: CASSQVRENTEAFF. The CDR3 nucleotides read TGTGCCAGCAGCCAAGTTAGGGAGAACACTGAAGCTTTCTTT.